Detailed here is one T cell receptor beta chain. Its matching antigen is unknown. Around 28 ml of blood was drawn into EDTA tubes. CD4+ T cells were isolated from thawed PBMCs by magnetic negative selection. Around 94% CD4+ purity was typical by flow cytometry. The data are from a study of untreated major depressive disorder. The data were produced by immunoSEQ multiplex PCR, yet TCRdb's version contains in-frame clones alone and is incomplete. This sample carries 20,000 or so clones, 92% of them seen once, and the ten largest clones take less than 0.75%. Study-level points and caveats: Depressed patients' CD4+ T cells carried increased TRBV05-01 (Vbeta 5.1) usage versus control CD4+ T cells. Sequencing showed nonsignificant TRBV25-01 and TRBV02-01 differences matching flow cytometry.

Germline assignment: CDR1 MNHNS and CDR2 SASEGT. This CDR3 is 14 amino acids long. Trimming took 2 bases from V and 2 from J, leaving 8 bases between them. The TCR comes from a woman aged 40 to 50 with major depressive disorder. The chain has TRBV6-1 and TRBJ2-3; D may be TRBD2 (5 bases). Sequencing input: CD4+ T cells from PBMCs. This chain's CDR3 is CASSERGFTDTQYF. The CDR3 region has the DNA TGTGCCAGCAGTGAAAGAGGGTTCACAGATACGCAGTATTTT.